These T cell receptor beta chains were read from a single sample in a study of control samples from healthy donors and cancer patients. Assay: immunoSEQ multiplex PCR; the TCRdb copy retains only in-frame clones and omits some. The sample records about 100,000 clones, roughly 87% being singletons. The specimen was blood. All receptors come from a woman in her fifties or sixties in good health. Both conserved end residues are part of each CDR3.

v_gene,CDR3aa
TRBV20-1,CSASTYNEQFF
TRBV19,CASSDSSNQPQHF
TRBV2,CASTAELSSYNEQFF
TRBV7-8,CASSPTTGAYSEAFF
TRBV3-1/TRBV3-2,CASSRSGGTNTGELFF
TRBV11-2,CASSLGGQRSNQPQHF
TRBV29-1,CSVEILYEQFF
TRBV4-3,CASSNSAEYGDTQYF
TRBV11-2,CASSLAAGRTEAFF
TRBV7-9,CASSQQGIKYGYTF